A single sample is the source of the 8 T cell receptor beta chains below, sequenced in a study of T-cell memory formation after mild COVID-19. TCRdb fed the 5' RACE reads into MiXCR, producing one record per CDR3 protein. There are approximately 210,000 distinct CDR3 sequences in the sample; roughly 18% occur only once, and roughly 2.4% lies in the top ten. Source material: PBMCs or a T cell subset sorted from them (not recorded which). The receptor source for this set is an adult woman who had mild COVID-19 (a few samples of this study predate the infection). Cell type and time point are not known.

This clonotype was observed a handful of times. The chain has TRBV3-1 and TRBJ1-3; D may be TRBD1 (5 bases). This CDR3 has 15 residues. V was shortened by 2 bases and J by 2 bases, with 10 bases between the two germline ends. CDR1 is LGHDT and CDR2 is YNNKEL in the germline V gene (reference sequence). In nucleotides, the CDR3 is TGTGCCAGCAGCCAACTTCCAGGGACTGGAAACACCATATATTTT. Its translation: CASSQLPGTGNTIYF.

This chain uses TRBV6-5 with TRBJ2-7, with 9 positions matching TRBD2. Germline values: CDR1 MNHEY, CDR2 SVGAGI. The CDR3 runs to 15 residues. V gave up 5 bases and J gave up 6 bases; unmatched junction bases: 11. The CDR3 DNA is TGTGCCAGCAGTATCAGATTAGCGGGAGAGGGCGAGCAGTACTTC. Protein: CASSIRLAGEGEQYF.

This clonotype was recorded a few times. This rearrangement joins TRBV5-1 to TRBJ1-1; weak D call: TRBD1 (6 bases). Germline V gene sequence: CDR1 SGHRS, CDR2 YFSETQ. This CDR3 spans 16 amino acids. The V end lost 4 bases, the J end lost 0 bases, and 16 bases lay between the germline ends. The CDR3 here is CASSHSPGQMNTEAFF. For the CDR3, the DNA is TGCGCCAGCAGCCATAGTCCGGGACAAATGAACACTGAAGCTTTCTTT.

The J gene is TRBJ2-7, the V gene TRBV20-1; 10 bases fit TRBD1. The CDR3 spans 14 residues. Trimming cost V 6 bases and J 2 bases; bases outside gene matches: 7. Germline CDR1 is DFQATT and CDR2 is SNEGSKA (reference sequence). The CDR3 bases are TGCAGTGCAAATTCGGACAGGGGGACCTACGAGCAGTACTTC. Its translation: CSANSDRGTYEQYF.

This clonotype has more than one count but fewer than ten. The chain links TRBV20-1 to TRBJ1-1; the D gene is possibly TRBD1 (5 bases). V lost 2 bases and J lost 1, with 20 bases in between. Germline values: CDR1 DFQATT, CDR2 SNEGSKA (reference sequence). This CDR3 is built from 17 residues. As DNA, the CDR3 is TGCAGTGCTAGATCGGGGGATAGGTCCCCAAGGAACACTGAAGCTTTCTTT. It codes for CSARSGDRSPRNTEAFF.

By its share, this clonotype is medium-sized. CDR3 residues: CASSLAGGNEQFF. The CDR3 coding sequence is TGTGCCAGCAGCTTGGCAGGGGGCAATGAGCAGTTCTTC. This rearrangement joins TRBV12-3 or TRBV12-4 to TRBJ2-1; 7 bases fit TRBD1. This CDR3 region has 13 residues. Unmatched junction bases numbered 5, after V lost 6 bases and J lost 6 bases.

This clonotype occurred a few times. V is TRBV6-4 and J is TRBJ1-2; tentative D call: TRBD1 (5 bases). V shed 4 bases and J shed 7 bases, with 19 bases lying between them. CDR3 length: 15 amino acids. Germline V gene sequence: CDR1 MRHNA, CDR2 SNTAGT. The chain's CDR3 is CASSAGHPGRGGYTF. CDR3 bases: TGTGCCAGCAGTGCCGGGCACCCCGGTAGGGGTGGCTACACCTTC.

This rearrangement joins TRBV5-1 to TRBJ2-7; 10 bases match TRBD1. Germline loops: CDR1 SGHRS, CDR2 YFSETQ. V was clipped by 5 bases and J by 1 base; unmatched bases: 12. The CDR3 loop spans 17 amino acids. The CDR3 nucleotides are TGCGCCAGCAGGAGAACCGCCGGGACAGGGGAATCCTACGAGCAGTACTTC. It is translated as CASRRTAGTGESYEQYF.